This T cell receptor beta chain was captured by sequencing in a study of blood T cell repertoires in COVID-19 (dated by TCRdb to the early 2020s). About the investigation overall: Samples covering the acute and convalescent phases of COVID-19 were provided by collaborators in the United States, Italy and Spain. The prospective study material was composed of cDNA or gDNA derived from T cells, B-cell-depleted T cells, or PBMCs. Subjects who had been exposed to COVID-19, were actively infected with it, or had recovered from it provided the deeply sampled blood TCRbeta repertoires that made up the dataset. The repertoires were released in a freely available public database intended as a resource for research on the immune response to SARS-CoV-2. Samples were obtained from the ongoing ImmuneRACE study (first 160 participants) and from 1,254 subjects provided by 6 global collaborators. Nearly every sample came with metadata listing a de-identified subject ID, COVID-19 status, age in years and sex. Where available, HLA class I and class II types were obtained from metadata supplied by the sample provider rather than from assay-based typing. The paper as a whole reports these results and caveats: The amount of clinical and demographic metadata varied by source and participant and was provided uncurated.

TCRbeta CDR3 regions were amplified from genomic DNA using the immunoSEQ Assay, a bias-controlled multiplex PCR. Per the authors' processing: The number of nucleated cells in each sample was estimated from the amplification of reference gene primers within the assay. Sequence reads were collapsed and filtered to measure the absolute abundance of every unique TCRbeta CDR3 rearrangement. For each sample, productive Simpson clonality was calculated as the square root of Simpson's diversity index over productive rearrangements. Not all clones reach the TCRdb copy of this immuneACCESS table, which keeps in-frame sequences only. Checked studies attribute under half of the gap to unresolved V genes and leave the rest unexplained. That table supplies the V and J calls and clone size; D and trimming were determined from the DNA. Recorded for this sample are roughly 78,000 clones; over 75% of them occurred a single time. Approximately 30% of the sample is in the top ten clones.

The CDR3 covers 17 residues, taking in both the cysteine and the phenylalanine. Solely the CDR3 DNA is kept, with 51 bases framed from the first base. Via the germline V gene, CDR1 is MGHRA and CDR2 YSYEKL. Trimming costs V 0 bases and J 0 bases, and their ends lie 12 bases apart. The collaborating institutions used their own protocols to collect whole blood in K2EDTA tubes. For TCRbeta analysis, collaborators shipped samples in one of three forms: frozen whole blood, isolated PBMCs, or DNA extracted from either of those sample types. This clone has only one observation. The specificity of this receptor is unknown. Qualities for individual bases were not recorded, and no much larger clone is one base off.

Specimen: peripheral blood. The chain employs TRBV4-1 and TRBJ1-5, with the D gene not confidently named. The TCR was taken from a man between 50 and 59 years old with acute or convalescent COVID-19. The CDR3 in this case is CASSQDLSGISNQPQHF. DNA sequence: TGCGCCAGCAGCCAAGACCTTTCCGGGATTAGCAATCAGCCCCAGCATTTT.